This passage covers 16 T cell receptor beta chains from one sample sequenced in a study of T cell responses to AZD1222 COVID-19 vaccine. Profiled with immunoSEQ multiplex PCR; TCRdb holds only in-frame clones, not every one. The sample includes roughly 42,000 clones, around 81% of them seen just once. The source material was peripheral blood, sampled on day 0 of AZD1222 vaccination. The receptors derive from an adult in good health.

This clone was counted only a few times. The V gene is TRBV2, the J gene TRBJ1-3; D unresolved. Germline CDR1 reads SNHLY; CDR2 reads FYNNEI. This CDR3 is built from 13 residues. V dropped 3 bases and J dropped 9 bases, with 12 bases sitting between them. CDR3 loop: CASSEGPERTIYF. In DNA form, the CDR3 reads TGTGCCAGCAGTGAGGGCCCGGAGCGCACCATATATTTT.

The V call is TRBV11-3, the J call TRBJ2-3; D remains ambiguous. The V and J ends lost 1 base and 1 base respectively, with 0 bases between them. The CDR3 totals 12 residues. CDR1 and CDR2 (germline): SGHNT, YENEEA. CDR3 coding DNA: TGTGCCAGCAGCTTAGGCACAGATACGCAGTATTTT. Translation gives CASSLGTDTQYF.

This clone was picked up a small number of times. This chain joins TRBV19 and TRBJ1-2; possible D gene TRBD1, 6 bases. Germline V gene sequence: CDR1 LNHDA, CDR2 SQIVND (reference sequence). Trimming pared 5 bases from V and 2 bases from J, leaving 15 bases between. The CDR3 spans 15 residues. The CDR3 protein is CASSREQGFNYGYTF. CDR3 DNA sequence: TGTGCCAGTAGTCGCGAACAGGGATTCAACTATGGCTACACCTTC. Full variable domain (remainder filled in from reference TRBV19 and TRBJ1-2): DGGITQSPKYLFRKEGQNVTLSCEQNLNHDAMYWYRQDPGQGLRLIYYSQIVNDFQKGDIAEGYSVSREKKESFPLTVTSAQKNPTAFYLCASSREQGFNYGYTFGSGTRLTVV.

The chain is built from TRBV7-2 and TRBJ2-4; the D is unclear. Trimming shortened V by 1 base and J by 11 bases, and 12 bases separated the two germline ends. The CDR3 covers 13 residues. Germline V gene data show CDR1 as SGHTA and CDR2 as FQGNSA. CDR3 sequence reads: CASSLDGLSLQYF. The CDR3 nucleotides are TGTGCCAGCAGCTTAGATGGGCTCTCCCTTCAGTACTTC.

The chain joins TRBV19 to TRBJ1-2, with 9 bases matching TRBD1. V shed 1 base, J shed 6 bases, and the junction held 9 bases outside the gene matches. Germline CDR1 and CDR2: LNHDA and SQIVND (reference sequence). The CDR3 contains 16 residues. CDR3 sequence (DNA): TGTGCCAGTAGTATAGCCCTGGGACAGGGACAGGATGGCTACACCTTC. Translation gives CASSIALGQGQDGYTF.

The chain has TRBV19 and TRBJ2-7; 11 bases are shared with TRBD1. V gave up 6 bases and J gave up 2 bases; unmatched junction bases: 3. From germline, CDR1 is LNHDA and CDR2 SQIVND (reference sequence). The CDR3 is made up of 14 amino acids. For the CDR3, the DNA is TGTGCCAGTAGCCGGACAGGGGGCCCCTACGAGCAGTACTTC. Translated: CASSRTGGPYEQYF.

This clone rates as medium-sized (0.01 to 0.1%). The V gene is TRBV28, the J gene TRBJ1-5, with D tentatively TRBD1 (5 bases). This CDR3 comprises 16 residues. From germline, CDR1 is MDHEN and CDR2 SYDVKM. V gave up 3 bases and J gave up 0 bases, with 12 bases separating them. The CDR3 DNA reads TGTGCCAGCAGTTTCCTAGGGGCATATAGCAATCAGCCCCAGCATTTT. Amino acid sequence: CASSFLGAYSNQPQHF.

This clone was counted a few times. The chain links TRBV12-3 or TRBV12-4 to TRBJ2-1; no reliable D call. V was cut by 1 base and J by 6 bases, with 7 bases left in between. This CDR3 contains 13 residues. This chain's CDR3 is CASSLGAPNEQFF. The CDR3, as DNA: TGTGCCAGCAGTTTAGGAGCCCCCAATGAGCAGTTCTTC.

The rearrangement links TRBV29-1 to TRBJ1-1; D ambiguous. CDR1 and CDR2 from the germline V gene are SQVTM and ANQGSEA. V dropped 4 bases and J dropped 0 bases, with 9 bases sitting between them. This CDR3 region has 13 residues. CDR3 in DNA: TGCAGCGTTGTCAAGGGATTGAACACTGAAGCTTTCTTT. Translated: CSVVKGLNTEAFF.

The sample holds a few counts of this clone. The genes are TRBV18 and TRBJ1-1; D not certain. Per the germline V gene, CDR1 is KGHSH and CDR2 is LQKENI. The CDR3 has 18 residues. The V gene lost 3 bases and the J gene lost 0 bases, with 20 bases spanning the gap. CDR3 region: CASSPEARPAVLNTEAFF. CDR3 DNA sequence: TGTGCCAGCTCACCCGAGGCCCGACCTGCGGTGTTGAACACTGAAGCTTTCTTT.

V gene TRBV2 combines with J gene TRBJ1-5, with D unclear. Germline values: CDR1 SNHLY, CDR2 FYNNEI. The CDR3 consists of 13 residues. The V and J ends lost 2 bases and 5 bases respectively, with 7 bases between them. In nucleotides, the CDR3 is TGTGCCAGCAGTGAAAGTGGATATCAGCCCCAGCATTTT. This translates into CASSESGYQPQHF.

This clone appeared a few times. V and J are TRBV14 and TRBJ1-2, with TRBD1 as a possible D gene (5 bases). The V end lost 5 bases, the J end lost 0 bases, and 10 bases lay between the germline ends. From germline, CDR1 is SGHDN and CDR2 FVKESK. The CDR3 consists of 14 residues. For the CDR3, the DNA is TGTGCCAGCAGCAGGTTGGGGGCTAACTATGGCTACACCTTC. Translated, it gives CASSRLGANYGYTF.

The CDR3 region has the DNA TGTGCCAGCCGGGACAGGGGGCCTACCATATATTTT. This gives the protein CASRDRGPTIYF. This chain uses TRBV7-6 with TRBJ1-3; 12 nucleotides line up with TRBD1. Germline assignment: CDR1 SGHVS and CDR2 FNYEAQ. This CDR3 contains 12 residues. Trimming took 8 bases from V and 10 from J; bases not matched to a gene: 3. Filled out from reference TRBV7-6 and TRBJ1-3, the complete variable domain reads GAGVSQSPRYKVTKRGQDVALRCDPISGHVSLYWYRQALGQGPEFLTYFNYEAQQDKSGLPNDRFSAERPEGSISTLTIQRTEQRDSAMYRCASRDRGPTIYFGEGSWLTVV.

This clone was seen once. The chain has TRBV5-4 and TRBJ2-1, with D perhaps matching TRBD1 or TRBD2 (5 bases each). Per the germline V gene, CDR1 is SGHNT and CDR2 is YYREEE (reference sequence). The CDR3 sequence is 15 residues long. Trimming pared 7 bases from V and 9 bases from J, leaving 23 bases between. Here the CDR3 DNA reads TGTGCCAGCCGGAGCTCCGGGACCCCGACGGGTGAGCAGTTCTTC. Translation: CASRSSGTPTGEQFF.

V usage is TRBV11-3 and J usage is TRBJ2-7, with D unresolved. This CDR3 has 12 residues. From germline, CDR1 is SGHNT and CDR2 YENEEA. V shed 5 bases and J shed 5 bases, with 10 bases lying between them. CDR3 protein: CASSTYPHEQYF. The CDR3 DNA is TGTGCCAGCAGCACCTATCCCCACGAGCAGTACTTC. The full variable domain, completed using reference TRBV11-3 and TRBJ2-7, is EAGVVQSPRYKIIEKKQPVAFWCNPISGHNTLYWYLQNLGQGPELLIRYENEEAVDDSQLPKDRFSAERLKGVDSTLKIQPAELGDSAVYLCASSTYPHEQYFGPGTRLTVT.

By sample share, this clone is medium-sized. This chain uses TRBV6-1 with TRBJ2-2; TRBD2 aligns across 7 bases. CDR3 length: 14 residues. Germline CDR1 reads MNHNS; CDR2 reads SASEGT. J gave up 6 bases and V 3 bases, and 4 bases lay outside the gene matches. CDR3 bases: TGTGCCAGCAGTGAGGCGGGGGAGTCCGGGGAGCTGTTTTTT. Its protein is CASSEAGESGELFF.